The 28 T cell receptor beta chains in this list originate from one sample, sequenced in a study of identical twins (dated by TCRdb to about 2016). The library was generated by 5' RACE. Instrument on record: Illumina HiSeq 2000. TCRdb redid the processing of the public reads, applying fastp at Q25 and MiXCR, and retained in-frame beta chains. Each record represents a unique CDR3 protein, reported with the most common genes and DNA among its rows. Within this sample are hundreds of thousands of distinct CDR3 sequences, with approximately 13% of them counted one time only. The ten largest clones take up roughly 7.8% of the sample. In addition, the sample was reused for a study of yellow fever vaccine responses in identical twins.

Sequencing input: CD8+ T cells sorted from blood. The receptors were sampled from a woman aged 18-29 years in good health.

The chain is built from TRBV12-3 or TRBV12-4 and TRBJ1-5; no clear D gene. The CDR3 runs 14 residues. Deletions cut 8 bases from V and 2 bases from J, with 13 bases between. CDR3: CASSDGGGNQPQHF. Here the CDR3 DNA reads TGTGCCAGCTCCGACGGAGGAGGCAATCAGCCCCAGCATTTT.

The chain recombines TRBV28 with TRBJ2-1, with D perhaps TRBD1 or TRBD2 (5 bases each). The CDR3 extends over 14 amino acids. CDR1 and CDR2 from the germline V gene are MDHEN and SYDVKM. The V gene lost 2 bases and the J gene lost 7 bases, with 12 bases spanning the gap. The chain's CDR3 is CASSLGTLGNEQFF. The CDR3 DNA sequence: TGTGCCAGCAGTTTAGGGACCCTGGGGAATGAGCAGTTCTTC.

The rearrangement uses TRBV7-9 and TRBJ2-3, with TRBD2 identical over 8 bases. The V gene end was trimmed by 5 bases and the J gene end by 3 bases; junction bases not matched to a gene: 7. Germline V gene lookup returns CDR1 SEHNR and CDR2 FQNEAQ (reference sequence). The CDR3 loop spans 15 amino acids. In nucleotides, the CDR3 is TGTGCCAGCAGCCCCCTTGGCGGGGGGACAGATACGCAGTATTTT. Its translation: CASSPLGGGTDTQYF.

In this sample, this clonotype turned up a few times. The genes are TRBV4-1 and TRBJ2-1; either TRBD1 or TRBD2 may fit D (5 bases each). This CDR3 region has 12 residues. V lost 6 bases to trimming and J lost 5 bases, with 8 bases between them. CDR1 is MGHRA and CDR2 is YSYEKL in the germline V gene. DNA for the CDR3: TGCGCCAGCAGTCCGGGGCACAATGAGCAGTTCTTC. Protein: CASSPGHNEQFF.

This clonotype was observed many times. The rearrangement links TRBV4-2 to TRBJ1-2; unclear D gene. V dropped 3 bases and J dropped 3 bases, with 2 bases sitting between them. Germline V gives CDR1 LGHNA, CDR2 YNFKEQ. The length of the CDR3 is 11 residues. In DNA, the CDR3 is TGTGCCAGCAGCCAGGACTATGGCTACACCTTC. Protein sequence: CASSQDYGYTF.

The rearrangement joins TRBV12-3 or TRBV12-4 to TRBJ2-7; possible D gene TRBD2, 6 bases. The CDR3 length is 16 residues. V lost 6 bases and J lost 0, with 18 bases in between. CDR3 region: CASSTLSGLDSYEQYF. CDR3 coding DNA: TGTGCCAGCAGCACACTAAGCGGGCTAGACTCCTACGAGCAGTACTTC.

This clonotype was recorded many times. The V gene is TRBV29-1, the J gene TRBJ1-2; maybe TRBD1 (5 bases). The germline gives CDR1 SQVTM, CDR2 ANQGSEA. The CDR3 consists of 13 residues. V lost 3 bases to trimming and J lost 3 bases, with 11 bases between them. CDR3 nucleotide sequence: TGCAGCGTTGACCCAGGGAGGGACTATGGCTACACCTTC. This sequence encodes CSVDPGRDYGYTF.

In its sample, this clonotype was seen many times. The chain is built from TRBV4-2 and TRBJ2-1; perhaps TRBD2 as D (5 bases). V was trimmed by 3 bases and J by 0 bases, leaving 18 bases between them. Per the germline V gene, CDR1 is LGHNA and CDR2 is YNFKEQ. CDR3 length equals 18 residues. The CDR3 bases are TGTGCCAGCAGCCAGAATCTCGTAGCGCTGAGCTCCTACAATGAGCAGTTCTTC. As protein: CASSQNLVALSSYNEQFF.

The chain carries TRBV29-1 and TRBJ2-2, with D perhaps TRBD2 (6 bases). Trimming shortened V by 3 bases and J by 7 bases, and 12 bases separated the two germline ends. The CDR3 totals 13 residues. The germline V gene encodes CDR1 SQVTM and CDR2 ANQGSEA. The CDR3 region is CSVDSGSVGELFF. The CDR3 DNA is TGCAGCGTTGATTCCGGGAGTGTCGGGGAGCTGTTTTTT.

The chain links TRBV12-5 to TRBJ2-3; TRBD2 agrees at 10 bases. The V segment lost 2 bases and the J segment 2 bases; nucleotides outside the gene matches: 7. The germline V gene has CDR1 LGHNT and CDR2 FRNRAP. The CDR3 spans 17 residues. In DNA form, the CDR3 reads TGTGCTAGTGGTTTGAGTAGCGGGGGGTCCTACACAGATACGCAGTATTTT. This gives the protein CASGLSSGGSYTDTQYF.

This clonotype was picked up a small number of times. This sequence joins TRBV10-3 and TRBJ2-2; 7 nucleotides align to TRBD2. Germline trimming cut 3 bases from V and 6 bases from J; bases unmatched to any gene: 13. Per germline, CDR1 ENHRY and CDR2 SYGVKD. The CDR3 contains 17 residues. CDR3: CAISDPVGRGIPGELFF. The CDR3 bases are TGTGCCATCAGTGACCCCGTTGGGAGGGGAATTCCCGGGGAGCTGTTTTTT.

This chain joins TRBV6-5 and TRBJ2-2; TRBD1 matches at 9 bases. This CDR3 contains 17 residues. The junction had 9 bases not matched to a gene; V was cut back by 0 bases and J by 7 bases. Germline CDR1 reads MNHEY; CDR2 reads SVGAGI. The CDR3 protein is CASSYSTGGGSGGELFF. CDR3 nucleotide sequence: TGTGCCAGCAGTTACTCTACAGGGGGCGGATCTGGCGGGGAGCTGTTTTTT.

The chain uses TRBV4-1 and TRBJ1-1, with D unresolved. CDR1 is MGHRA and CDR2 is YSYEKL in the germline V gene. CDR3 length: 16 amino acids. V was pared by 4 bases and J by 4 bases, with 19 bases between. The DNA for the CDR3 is TGCGCCAGCAGCCCCCGGTTGGGCAGCCTTCTCACTGAAGCTTTCTTT. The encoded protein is CASSPRLGSLLTEAFF.

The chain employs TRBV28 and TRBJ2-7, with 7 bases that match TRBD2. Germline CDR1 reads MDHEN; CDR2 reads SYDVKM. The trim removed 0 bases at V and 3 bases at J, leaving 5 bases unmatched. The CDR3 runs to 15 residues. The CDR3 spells CASSLWGLLDYEQYF. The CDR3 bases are TGTGCCAGCAGTTTATGGGGACTACTTGACTACGAGCAGTACTTC.

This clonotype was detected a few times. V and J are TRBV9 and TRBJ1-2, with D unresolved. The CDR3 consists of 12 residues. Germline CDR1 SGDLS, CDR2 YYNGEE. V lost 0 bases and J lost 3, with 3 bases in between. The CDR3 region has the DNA TGTGCCAGCAGCGTAGATGACTATGGCTACACCTTC. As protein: CASSVDDYGYTF.

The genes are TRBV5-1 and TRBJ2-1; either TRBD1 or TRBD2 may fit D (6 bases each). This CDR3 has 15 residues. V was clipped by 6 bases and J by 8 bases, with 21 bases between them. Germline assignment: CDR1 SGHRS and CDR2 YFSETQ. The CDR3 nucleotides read TGCGCCAGCAACCCCTCATCTGGTGGGGGGCATGAGCAGTTCTTC. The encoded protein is CASNPSSGGGHEQFF. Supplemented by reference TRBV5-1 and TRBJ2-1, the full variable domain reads KAGVTQTPRYLIKTRGQQVTLSCSPISGHRSVSWYQQTPGQGLQFLFEYFSETQRNKGNFPGRFSGRQFSNSRSEMNVSTLELGDSALYLCASNPSSGGGHEQFFGPGTRLTVL.

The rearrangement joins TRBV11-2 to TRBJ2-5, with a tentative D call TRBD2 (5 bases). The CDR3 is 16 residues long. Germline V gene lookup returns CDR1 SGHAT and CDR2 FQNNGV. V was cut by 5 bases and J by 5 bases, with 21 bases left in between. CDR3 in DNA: TGTGCCAGCAGCCCTAGCCAGCAGATTCCTGGGGAGACCCAGTACTTC. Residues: CASSPSQQIPGETQYF.

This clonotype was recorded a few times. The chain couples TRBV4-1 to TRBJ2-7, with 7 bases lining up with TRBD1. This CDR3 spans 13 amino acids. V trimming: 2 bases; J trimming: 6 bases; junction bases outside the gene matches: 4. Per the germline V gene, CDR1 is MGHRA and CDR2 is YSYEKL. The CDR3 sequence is CASSQTRTGEQYF. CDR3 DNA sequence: TGCGCCAGCAGCCAAACCAGGACAGGCGAGCAGTACTTC.

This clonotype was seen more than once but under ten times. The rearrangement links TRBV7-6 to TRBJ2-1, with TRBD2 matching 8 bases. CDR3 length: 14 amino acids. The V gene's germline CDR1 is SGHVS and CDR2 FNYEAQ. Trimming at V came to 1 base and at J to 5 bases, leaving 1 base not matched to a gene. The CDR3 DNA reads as TGTGCCAGCAGCTTAGAGGGACTAGACAATGAGCAGTTCTTC. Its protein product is CASSLEGLDNEQFF.

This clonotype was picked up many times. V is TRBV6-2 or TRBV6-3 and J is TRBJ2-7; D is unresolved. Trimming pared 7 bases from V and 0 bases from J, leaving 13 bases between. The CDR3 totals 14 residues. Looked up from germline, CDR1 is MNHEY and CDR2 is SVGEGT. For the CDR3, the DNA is TGTGCCAGCACCCTAAGAGGAAGCTCCTACGAGCAGTACTTC. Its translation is CASTLRGSSYEQYF.

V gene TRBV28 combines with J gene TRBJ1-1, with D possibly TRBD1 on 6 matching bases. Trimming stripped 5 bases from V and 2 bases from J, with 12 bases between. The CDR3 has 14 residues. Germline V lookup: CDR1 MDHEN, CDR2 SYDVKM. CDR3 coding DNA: TGTGCCAGCAGTATCGGGACACTTAACACTGAAGCTTTCTTT. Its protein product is CASSIGTLNTEAFF.

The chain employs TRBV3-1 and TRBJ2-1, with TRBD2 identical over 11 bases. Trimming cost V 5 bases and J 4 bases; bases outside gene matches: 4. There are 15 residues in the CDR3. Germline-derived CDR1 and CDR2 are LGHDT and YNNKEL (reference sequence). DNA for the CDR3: TGTGCCAGCAGCAAAAGACTAGCGGGGTACAATGAGCAGTTCTTC. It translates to CASSKRLAGYNEQFF.

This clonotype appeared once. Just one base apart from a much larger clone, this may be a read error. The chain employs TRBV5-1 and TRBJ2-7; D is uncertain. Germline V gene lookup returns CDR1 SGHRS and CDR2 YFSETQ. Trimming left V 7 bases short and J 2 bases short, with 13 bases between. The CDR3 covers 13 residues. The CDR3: CASRSDAAYEQYF. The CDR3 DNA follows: TGCGCCAGCCGCTCAGACGCGGCCTACGAGCAGTACTTC. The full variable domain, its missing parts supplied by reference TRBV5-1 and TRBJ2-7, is KAGVTQTPRYLIKTRGQQVTLSCSPISGHRSVSWYQQTPGQGLQFLFEYFSETQRNKGNFPGRFSGRQFSNSRSEMNVSTLELGDSALYLCASRSDAAYEQYFGPGTRLTVT.

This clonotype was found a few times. The CDR3 region is CSVGGTGTYAYNEQFF. CDR3 nucleotide sequence: TGCAGCGTTGGAGGGACCGGGACATACGCCTACAATGAGCAGTTCTTC. The rearrangement joins TRBV29-1 to TRBJ2-1; tentative D call: TRBD1 (6 bases). The CDR3 has 16 amino acids. Germline-derived CDR1 and CDR2 are SQVTM and ANQGSEA. The V end was cut by 4 bases, the J end by 2 bases, with 18 bases between.

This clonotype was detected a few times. The CDR3 nucleotides read TGTGCCACCAGCTCGGCCCCAGGGGGGCGCACAGATACGCAGTATTTT. Translated, it gives CATSSAPGGRTDTQYF. The chain combines TRBV24-1 with TRBJ2-3; tentatively, D is TRBD1 (7 bases). Trimming took 7 bases from V and 1 from J, leaving 17 bases between them. The CDR3 sequence is 16 residues long. Germline V gene sequence: CDR1 KGHDR, CDR2 SFDVKD.

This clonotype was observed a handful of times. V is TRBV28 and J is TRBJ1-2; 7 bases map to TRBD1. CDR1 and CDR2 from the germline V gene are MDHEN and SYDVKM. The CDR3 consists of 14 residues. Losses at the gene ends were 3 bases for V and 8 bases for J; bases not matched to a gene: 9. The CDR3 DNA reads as TGTGCCAGCAGTTTCCCCCTGAGACAGGGAGGCTACACCTTC. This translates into CASSFPLRQGGYTF.

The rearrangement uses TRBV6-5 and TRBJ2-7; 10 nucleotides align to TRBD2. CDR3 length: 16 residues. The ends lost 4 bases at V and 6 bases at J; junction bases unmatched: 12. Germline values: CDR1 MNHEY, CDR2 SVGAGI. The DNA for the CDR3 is TGTGCCAGCAGTTTGACTAGCGGGTCCCTCTACGGCGAGCAGTACTTC. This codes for CASSLTSGSLYGEQYF.

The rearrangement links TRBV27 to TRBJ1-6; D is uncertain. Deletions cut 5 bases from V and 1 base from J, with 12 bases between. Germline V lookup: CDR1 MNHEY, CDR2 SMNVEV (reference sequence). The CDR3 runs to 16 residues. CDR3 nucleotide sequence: TGTGCCAGCAGTAGTGGGTTTGGATCCTATAATTCACCCCTCCACTTT. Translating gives CASSSGFGSYNSPLHF.